Below are 4 T cell receptor beta chains sequenced from a single sample in a study of cytomegalovirus exposure and HLA in healthy donors. Use of 60 Vbeta and 13 Jbeta primers characterized the PCR. Profiling relied on immunoSEQ multiplex PCR, and the TCRdb table lists in-frame clones only, not all of them. The repertoire holds some 180,000 clones, with around 73% as singletons. Sequenced: PBMCs. These TCRs come from a woman in her thirties in good health and CMV-seronegative.

This sequence joins TRBV6-5 and TRBJ2-7; 9 nucleotides agree with TRBD1. The germline CDR1 and CDR2 sequences are MNHEY and SVGAGI. The V and J ends lost 8 bases and 6 bases, in that order; junction bases with no gene match: 11. This CDR3 has 14 amino acids. CDR3: CASAITGGLGEQYF. In nucleotides, the CDR3 is TGTGCCAGCGCTATCACAGGGGGCTTGGGCGAGCAGTACTTC.

This chain connects TRBV5-4 to TRBJ2-7, with 9 bases fitting TRBD1. This CDR3 contains 15 residues. V lost 4 bases to trimming and J lost 7 bases; unmatched junction nucleotides: 12. Germline values: CDR1 SGHNT, CDR2 YYREEE (reference sequence). CDR3 amino acids: CASSARRDRVREQYF. The CDR3 coding sequence is TGTGCCAGCAGCGCTCGCCGGGACAGGGTAAGAGAGCAGTACTTC.

This chain joins TRBV29-1 and TRBJ2-7; 7 nucleotides align to TRBD1. With V trimmed by 2 bases and J by 2 bases, 9 bases remained unmatched. Germline V gives CDR1 SQVTM, CDR2 ANQGSEA. This CDR3 spans 15 amino acids. In nucleotides, the CDR3 is TGCAGCGTTGAACCAGACAGGGAAGGGACCTACGAGCAGTACTTC. Encoded protein: CSVEPDREGTYEQYF.

The chain has TRBV11-2 and TRBJ2-1; 14 bases fit TRBD2. This CDR3 is 17 amino acids long. Germline CDR1 is SGHAT and CDR2 is FQNNGV. V shed 6 bases, J shed 6 bases, and the junction held 10 bases outside the gene matches. The CDR3 DNA sequence: TGTGCCAGCAGTTTTCCCCCGACTAGCGGGAGGGCCAATGAGCAGTTCTTC. This codes for CASSFPPTSGRANEQFF.